These 23 T cell receptor beta chains were sequenced from one sample in a study of T cells after yellow fever vaccination. MiXCR, run by TCRdb on the 5' RACE reads, gives a single entry per CDR3 protein. This sample has some 48,000 distinct CDR3 sequences, with 5% to 7% found just once. The sequenced sample was PBMCs, either bulk or a sorted T-cell subset (CD4+, CD8+, memory, or dextramer-sorted; not recorded which), obtained 45 days after the yellow fever booster vaccination. The source of these receptors is a man aged 30 to 39 who received the YFV17D yellow fever vaccine.

By proportion, this clonotype is medium-sized. The rearrangement joins TRBV30 to TRBJ2-3; D unresolved. Trimming pared 1 base from V and 2 bases from J, leaving 7 bases between. This CDR3 spans 13 amino acids. Per germline, CDR1 GTSNPN and CDR2 SVGIG (reference sequence). CDR3 nucleotides: TGTGCCTGGAGTGGCGTAACCACAGATACGCAGTATTTT. Its translation: CAWSGVTTDTQYF.

This clonotype was counted many times. This chain links TRBV7-2 with TRBJ2-1; D not resolved. V was cut by 1 base and J by 0 bases, with 13 bases left in between. The germline CDR1 and CDR2 sequences are SGHTA and FQGNSA. The CDR3 sequence is 17 residues long. The CDR3 DNA sequence: TGTGCCAGCAGCTTAGTTGTGGTCTCAAGCTCCTACAATGAGCAGTTCTTC. The encoded protein is CASSLVVVSSSYNEQFF.

The chain has TRBV5-5 and TRBJ1-1, with D possibly being TRBD1 (5 bases). Germline V gene lookup returns CDR1 SGHKS and CDR2 YYEKEE (reference sequence). V lost 4 bases and J 0 bases, leaving 13 bases between the germline ends. The CDR3 sequence is 15 residues long. In DNA, the CDR3 is TGTGCCAGCAGCCCCCGGGGCCACATGAACACTGAAGCTTTCTTT. It specifies CASSPRGHMNTEAFF.

This clonotype was detected many times. V and J are TRBV20-1 and TRBJ2-3; D unresolved. CDR1 and CDR2 (germline): DFQATT, SNEGSKA (reference sequence). The CDR3 runs to 10 residues. Trimming removed 5 bases from V and 5 bases from J, with 5 bases in between. This CDR3 reads CSAVGDTQYF. The CDR3 DNA sequence: TGCAGTGCTGTAGGAGATACGCAGTATTTT.

This chain connects TRBV11-2 to TRBJ2-7, with D perhaps TRBD1 (7 bases). CDR3 size: 19 residues. Trimming took off 0 bases at V and 2 bases at J, with 23 bases between the two ends. The germline CDR1 and CDR2 sequences are SGHAT and FQNNGV. The CDR3 region is CASSLEVGWRRDSPYEQYF. CDR3 DNA sequence: TGTGCCAGCAGCTTAGAAGTAGGCTGGCGGCGGGACAGCCCCTACGAGCAGTACTTC.

This clonotype was seen a few times. V usage is TRBV18 and J usage is TRBJ2-6, with 8 positions matching TRBD1. Looked up from germline, CDR1 is KGHSH and CDR2 is LQKENI. V gave up 3 bases and J gave up 0 bases; unmatched junction bases: 13. The CDR3 totals 20 residues. CDR3 loop: CASSPPLRTGRSSGANVLTF. Written as DNA, the CDR3 is TGTGCCAGCTCACCCCCGCTTAGGACAGGGCGAAGCTCTGGGGCCAACGTCCTGACTTTC.

The chain employs TRBV29-1 and TRBJ2-5, with a possible D match to TRBD1 (5 bases). The CDR3 has 12 amino acids. Looked up from germline, CDR1 is SQVTM and CDR2 is ANQGSEA. V lost 6 bases and J 7 bases, leaving 15 bases between the germline ends. The CDR3 here is CSVERGLGTQYF. CDR3 nucleotides: TGCAGCGTGGAAAGGGGCCTCGGGACCCAGTACTTC. The entire variable domain, with the rest obtained from reference TRBV29-1 and TRBJ2-5, is as follows: SAVISQKPSRDICQRGTSLTIQCQVDSQVTMMFWYRQQPGQSLTLIATANQGSEATYESGFVIDKFPISRPNLTFSTLTVSNMSPEDSSIYLCSVERGLGTQYFGPGTRLLVL.

This clonotype was counted only a few times. The chain carries TRBV5-5 and TRBJ2-7; TRBD2 might be the D (5 bases). CDR3 length: 14 residues. Trimming left V 0 bases short and J 2 bases short, with 9 bases between. The germline gives CDR1 SGHKS, CDR2 YYEKEE (reference sequence). The CDR3 loop reads CASSLAAGPYEQYF. The CDR3 DNA is TGTGCCAGCAGCTTGGCCGCGGGTCCCTACGAGCAGTACTTC.

In the case of this clonotype: A much larger clone differs from this one at a single base, so this may be a read error. V usage is TRBV27 and J usage is TRBJ2-7; weak D call: TRBD1 (6 bases). The CDR3 covers 14 residues. Germline V gene sequence: CDR1 MNHEY, CDR2 SMNVEV (reference sequence). V lost 5 bases and J lost 2, with 13 bases in between. The CDR3 region is CASSPPGHTYEQYF. In DNA, the CDR3 is TGTGCCAGCAGTCCACCGGGACATACCTACGAGCAGTACTTC.

This clonotype showed up many times. The rearrangement joins TRBV20-1 to TRBJ2-7; no definite D call. The CDR3 is 15 residues long. The V gene's germline CDR1 is DFQATT and CDR2 SNEGSKA (reference sequence). V gave up 0 bases and J gave up 1 base, with 13 bases separating them. As DNA, the CDR3 is TGCAGTGCTAGAGACAGCCGCGACACATCCTACGAGCAGTACTTC. Translation gives CSARDSRDTSYEQYF.

In its sample, this clonotype was seen many times. The chain recombines TRBV20-1 with TRBJ2-1, with TRBD2 matching 10 bases. J was trimmed by 6 bases and V by 6 bases; bases with no gene match: 8. Per the germline V gene, CDR1 is DFQATT and CDR2 is SNEGSKA (reference sequence). This CDR3 region has 14 residues. CDR3 region: CSAKSGRAGNEQFF. The CDR3 DNA sequence: TGCAGTGCAAAAAGCGGGAGGGCTGGCAATGAGCAGTTCTTC.

The rearrangement links TRBV4-3 to TRBJ1-6, with 8 bases that match TRBD1. Trimming at V came to 4 bases and at J to 10 bases, leaving 9 bases not matched to a gene. Germline-derived CDR1 and CDR2 are LGHNA and YSLEER. The CDR3 consists of 15 residues. The CDR3 DNA reads TGCGCCAGCAGCCGAGAAGGACAGGGAGGATCACCCCTCCACTTT. Translation gives CASSREGQGGSPLHF.

This clonotype was detected only a few times. V is TRBV30 and J is TRBJ2-5, with TRBD2 as a possible D gene (5 bases). V shed 1 base and J shed 0 bases, with 6 bases lying between them. Germline CDR1 and CDR2: GTSNPN and SVGIG (reference sequence). This CDR3 is built from 13 residues. This CDR3 reads CAWSGGYQETQYF. The DNA of the CDR3 is TGTGCCTGGAGTGGAGGGTACCAAGAGACCCAGTACTTC. Full variable domain (outside the CDR3, taken from reference TRBV30 and TRBJ2-5): SQTIHQWPATLVQPVGSPLSLECTVEGTSNPNLYWYRQAAGRGLQLLFYSVGIGQISSEVPQNLSASRPQDRQFILSSKKLLLSDSGFYLCAWSGGYQETQYFGPGTRLLVL.

The chain links TRBV19 to TRBJ2-2, with D perhaps TRBD1 (7 bases). The CDR3 is made up of 14 amino acids. CDR1 is LNHDA, CDR2 SQIVND, per germline (reference sequence). The V end lost 9 bases, the J end lost 7 bases, and 18 bases lay between the germline ends. CDR3 sequence (DNA): TGTGCCAGCCTTAGACAGGGAGGAGTCGGGGAGCTGTTTTTT. Its protein product is CASLRQGGVGELFF.

This clonotype was counted many times. The chain uses TRBV7-6 and TRBJ2-2, with TRBD2 matching 10 bases. Per germline, CDR1 SGHVS and CDR2 FNYEAQ. The CDR3 contains 16 residues. The V and J ends lost 5 bases and 1 base, in that order; junction bases with no gene match: 4. The CDR3 region has the DNA TGTGCCAGCAGCGCCCGGACTAGCGGGAACACCGGGGAGCTGTTTTTT. It is translated as CASSARTSGNTGELFF.

This clonotype was counted at least ten times. The rearrangement joins TRBV10-1 to TRBJ2-1; unclear D gene. The CDR3 totals 14 residues. V dropped 0 bases and J dropped 8 bases, with 11 bases sitting between them. The germline CDR1 and CDR2 sequences are WNHNN and SYGVQD (reference sequence). DNA for the CDR3: TGCGCCAGCAGTGAGTCCTCGGCTACTGATGAGCAGTTCTTC. Translating gives CASSESSATDEQFF.

This clonotype was counted at least ten times. The rearrangement uses TRBV18 and TRBJ2-7, with 7 nucleotides matching TRBD1. Per germline, CDR1 KGHSH and CDR2 LQKENI. The CDR3 has 14 amino acids. The J segment lost 2 bases and the V segment lost 6 bases, leaving 7 bases of the junction unmatched. The CDR3 DNA sequence: TGTGCCAGCTCGTTAGGACAGGTCCCCTACGAGCAGTACTTC. This encodes CASSLGQVPYEQYF.

This clonotype was picked up many times. This chain joins TRBV20-1 and TRBJ2-6, with 10 bases lining up with TRBD2. Germline CDR1 is DFQATT and CDR2 is SNEGSKA (reference sequence). V dropped 5 bases and J dropped 4; count of bases not matched to a gene: 11. This CDR3 region has 17 residues. CDR3: CSAAPPSGSSGANVLTF. CDR3 sequence (DNA): TGCAGTGCTGCTCCTCCTAGCGGGAGCTCCGGGGCCAACGTCCTGACTTTC.

Many counts were recorded for this clonotype. The chain couples TRBV10-3 to TRBJ1-2; perhaps TRBD1 as D (6 bases). The CDR3 has 18 amino acids. Germline lookup yields CDR1 ENHRY and CDR2 SYGVKD. The V end was cut by 0 bases, the J end by 0 bases, with 17 bases between. In DNA, the CDR3 is TGTGCCATCAGTGAGTCGACGAGGGGGGGGAAAGCTAACTATGGCTACACCTTC. Translating gives CAISESTRGGKANYGYTF.

This clonotype was picked up many times. V is TRBV20-1 and J is TRBJ1-5; 7 bases are a match to TRBD1. The CDR3 is 13 residues long. V shed 4 bases, J shed 7 bases, and the junction held 7 bases outside the gene matches. Germline V CDR1 and CDR2: DFQATT, SNEGSKA (reference sequence). CDR3 in amino acids: CSATDRADQPQHF. CDR3 DNA sequence: TGCAGTGCTACCGACAGGGCGGACCAGCCCCAGCATTTT.

This clonotype was seen ten or more times. V is TRBV12-3 or TRBV12-4 and J is TRBJ2-1, with 8 nucleotides matching TRBD2. Trimming at V came to 8 bases and at J to 7 bases, leaving 4 bases not matched to a gene. The CDR3 runs 12 residues. Here the CDR3 reads CASSGLGNEQFF. The CDR3 DNA reads as TGTGCCAGCTCGGGACTAGGGAATGAGCAGTTCTTC.

This clonotype was observed a few times. The CDR3 is CASSLDGTSSYEQYF. The CDR3 DNA follows: TGCGCCAGCAGCTTGGACGGGACTAGCTCCTACGAGCAGTACTTC. The chain combines TRBV5-1 with TRBJ2-7; 8 bases are a match to TRBD2. Germline lookup yields CDR1 SGHRS and CDR2 YFSETQ. The CDR3 sequence is 15 residues long. The V segment lost 0 bases and the J segment 0 bases; nucleotides outside the gene matches: 2.

The chain carries TRBV10-3 and TRBJ2-3, with D possibly being TRBD1 or TRBD2 (6 bases each). Trimming left V 4 bases short and J 2 bases short, with 10 bases between. The CDR3 consists of 14 residues. In germline, CDR1 is ENHRY, CDR2 SYGVKD. The CDR3 region has the DNA TGTGCCATCAGTGTTCGGGGGCCCACAGATACGCAGTATTTT. This gives the protein CAISVRGPTDTQYF.